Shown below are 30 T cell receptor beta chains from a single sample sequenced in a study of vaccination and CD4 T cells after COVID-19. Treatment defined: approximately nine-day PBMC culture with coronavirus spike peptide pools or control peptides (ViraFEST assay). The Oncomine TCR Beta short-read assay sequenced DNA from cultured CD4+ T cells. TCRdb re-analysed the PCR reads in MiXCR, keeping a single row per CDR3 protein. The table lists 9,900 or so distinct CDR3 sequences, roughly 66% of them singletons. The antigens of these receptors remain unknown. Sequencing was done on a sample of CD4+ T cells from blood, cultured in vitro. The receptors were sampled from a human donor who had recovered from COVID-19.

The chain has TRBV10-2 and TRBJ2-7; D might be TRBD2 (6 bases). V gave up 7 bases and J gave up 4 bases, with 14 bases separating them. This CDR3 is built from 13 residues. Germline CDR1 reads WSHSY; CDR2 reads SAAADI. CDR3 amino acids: CASKFGGAYEQYF. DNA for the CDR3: TGCGCCAGCAAATTTGGCGGGGCATACGAGCAGTACTTC.

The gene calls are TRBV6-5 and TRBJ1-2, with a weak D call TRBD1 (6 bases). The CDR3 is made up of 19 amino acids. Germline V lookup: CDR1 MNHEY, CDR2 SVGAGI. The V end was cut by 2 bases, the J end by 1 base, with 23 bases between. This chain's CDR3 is CASSYTRGHPVYDNYGYTF. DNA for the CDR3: TGTGCCAGCAGTTACACTCGGGGGCACCCAGTATACGATAACTATGGCTACACCTTC.

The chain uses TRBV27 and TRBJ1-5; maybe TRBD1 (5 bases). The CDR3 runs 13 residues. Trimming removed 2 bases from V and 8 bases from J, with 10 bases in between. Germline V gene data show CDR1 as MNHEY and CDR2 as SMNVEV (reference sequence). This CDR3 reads CASSLIWGEPQHF. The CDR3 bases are TGTGCCAGCAGTTTAATATGGGGGGAGCCCCAGCATTTT.

CDR3 region: CASSLLAGGQETQYF. DNA of the CDR3: TGTGCCAGCAGTTTACTAGCGGGAGGGCAAGAGACCCAGTACTTC. The rearrangement uses TRBV27 and TRBJ2-5; 12 nucleotides align to TRBD2. V lost 2 bases and J lost 2; bases outside the gene matches: 0. CDR1 and CDR2 (germline): MNHEY, SMNVEV (reference sequence). The length of the CDR3 is 15 residues.

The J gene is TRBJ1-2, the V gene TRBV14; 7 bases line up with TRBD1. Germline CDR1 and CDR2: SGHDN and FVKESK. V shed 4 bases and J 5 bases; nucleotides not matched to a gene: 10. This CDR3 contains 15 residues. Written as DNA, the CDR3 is TGTGCCAGCAGCCTCGGACAGGCACAGCGGTATGGCTACACCTTC. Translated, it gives CASSLGQAQRYGYTF.

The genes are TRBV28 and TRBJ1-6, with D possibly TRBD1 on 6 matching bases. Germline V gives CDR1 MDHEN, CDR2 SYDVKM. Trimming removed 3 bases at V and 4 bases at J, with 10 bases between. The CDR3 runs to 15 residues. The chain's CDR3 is CASSLGGPYNSPLHF. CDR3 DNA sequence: TGTGCCAGCAGTTTGGGGGGCCCATATAATTCACCCCTCCACTTT.

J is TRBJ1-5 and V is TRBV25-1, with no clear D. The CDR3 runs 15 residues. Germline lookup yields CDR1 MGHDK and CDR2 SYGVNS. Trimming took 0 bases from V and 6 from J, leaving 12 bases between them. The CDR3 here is CASSEYEGFGQPQHF. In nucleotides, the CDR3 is TGTGCCAGCAGTGAATACGAGGGATTTGGTCAGCCCCAGCATTTT.

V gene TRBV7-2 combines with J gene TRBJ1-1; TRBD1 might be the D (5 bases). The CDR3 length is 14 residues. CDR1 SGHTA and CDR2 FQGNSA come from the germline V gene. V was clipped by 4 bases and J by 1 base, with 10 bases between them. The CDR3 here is CASSSPGPNTEAFF. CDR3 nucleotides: TGTGCCAGCAGCTCCCCGGGGCCGAACACTGAAGCTTTCTTT.

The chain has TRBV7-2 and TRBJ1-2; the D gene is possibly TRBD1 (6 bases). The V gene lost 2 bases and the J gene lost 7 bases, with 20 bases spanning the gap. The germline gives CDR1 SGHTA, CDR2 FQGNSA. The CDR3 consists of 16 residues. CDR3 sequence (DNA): TGTGCCAGCAGCTTATCCGGGACACCGATTTGGGGTGGCTACACCTTC. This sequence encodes CASSLSGTPIWGGYTF.

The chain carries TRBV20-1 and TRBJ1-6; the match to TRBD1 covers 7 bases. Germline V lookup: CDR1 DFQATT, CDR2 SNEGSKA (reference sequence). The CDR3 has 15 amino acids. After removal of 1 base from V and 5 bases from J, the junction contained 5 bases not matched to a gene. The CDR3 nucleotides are TGCAGTGCTAGAGTTTGGGACAGCAATAATTCACCCCTCCACTTT. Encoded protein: CSARVWDSNNSPLHF.

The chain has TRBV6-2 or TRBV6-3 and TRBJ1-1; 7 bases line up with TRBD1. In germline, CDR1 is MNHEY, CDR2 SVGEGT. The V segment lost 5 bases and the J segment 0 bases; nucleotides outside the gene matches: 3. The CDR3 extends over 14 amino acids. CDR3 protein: CASSLQGLNTEAFF. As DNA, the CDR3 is TGTGCCAGCAGTCTACAGGGGCTGAACACTGAAGCTTTCTTT.

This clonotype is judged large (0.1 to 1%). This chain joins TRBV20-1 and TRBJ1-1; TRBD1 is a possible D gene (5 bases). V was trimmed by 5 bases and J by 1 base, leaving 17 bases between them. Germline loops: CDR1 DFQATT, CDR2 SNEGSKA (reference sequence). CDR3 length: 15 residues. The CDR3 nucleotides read TGCAGTGCTGGGTCCCGGGGCGGGGCGAACACTGAAGCTTTCTTT. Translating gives CSAGSRGGANTEAFF.

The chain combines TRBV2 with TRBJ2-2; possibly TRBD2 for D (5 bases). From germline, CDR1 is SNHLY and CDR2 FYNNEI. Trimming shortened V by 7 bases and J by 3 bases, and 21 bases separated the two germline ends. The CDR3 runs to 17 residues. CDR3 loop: CASTPEGAVGYTGELFF. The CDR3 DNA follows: TGTGCCAGCACCCCTGAGGGCGCGGTTGGGTACACCGGGGAGCTGTTTTTT. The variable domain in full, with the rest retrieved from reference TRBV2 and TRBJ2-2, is EPEVTQTPSHQVTQMGQEVILRCVPISNHLYFYWYRQILGQKVEFLVSFYNNEISEKSEIFDDQFSVERPDGSNFTLKIRSTKLEDSAMYFCASTPEGAVGYTGELFFGEGSRLTVL.

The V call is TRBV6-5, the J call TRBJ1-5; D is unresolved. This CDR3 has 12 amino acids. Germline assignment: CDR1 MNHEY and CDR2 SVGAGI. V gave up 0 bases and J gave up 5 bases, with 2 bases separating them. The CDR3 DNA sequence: TGTGCCAGCAGTTACTCGGATCAGCCCCAGCATTTT. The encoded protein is CASSYSDQPQHF.

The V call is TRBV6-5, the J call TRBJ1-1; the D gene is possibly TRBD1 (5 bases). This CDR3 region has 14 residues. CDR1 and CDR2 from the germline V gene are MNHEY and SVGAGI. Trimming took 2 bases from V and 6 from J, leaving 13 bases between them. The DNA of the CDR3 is TGTGCCAGCAGTTACACAGGAGGGGCCGCTGAAGCTTTCTTT. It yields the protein CASSYTGGAAEAFF.

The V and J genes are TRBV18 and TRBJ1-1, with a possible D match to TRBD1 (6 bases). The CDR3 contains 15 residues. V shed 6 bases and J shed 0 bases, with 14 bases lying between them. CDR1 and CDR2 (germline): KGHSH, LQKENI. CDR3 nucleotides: TGTGCCAGCTCTCCCGAGGGGGGAATGAACACTGAAGCTTTCTTT. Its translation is CASSPEGGMNTEAFF.

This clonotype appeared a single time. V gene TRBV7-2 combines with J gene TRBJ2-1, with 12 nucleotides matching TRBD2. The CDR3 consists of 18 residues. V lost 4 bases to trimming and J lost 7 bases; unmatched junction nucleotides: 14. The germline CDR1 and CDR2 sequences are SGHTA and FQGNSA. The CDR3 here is CASSSAEASGRGKNEQFF. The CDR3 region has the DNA TGTGCCAGCAGCTCTGCCGAGGCTAGCGGGAGGGGGAAGAATGAGCAGTTCTTC.

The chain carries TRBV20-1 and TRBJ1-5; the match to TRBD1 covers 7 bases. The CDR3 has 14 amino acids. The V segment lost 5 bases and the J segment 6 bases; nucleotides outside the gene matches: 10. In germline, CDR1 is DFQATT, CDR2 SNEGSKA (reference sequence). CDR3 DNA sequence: TGCAGTGCTCTTGACAGGGTTGGGGTTCAGCCCCAGCATTTT. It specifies CSALDRVGVQPQHF.

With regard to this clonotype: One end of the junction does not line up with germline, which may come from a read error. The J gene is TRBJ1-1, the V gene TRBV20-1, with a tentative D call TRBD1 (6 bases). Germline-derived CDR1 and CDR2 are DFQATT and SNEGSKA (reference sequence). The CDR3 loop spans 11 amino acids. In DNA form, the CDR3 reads TGCAGTGACAGGGTGAAGACTGAAGCTTTCTTT. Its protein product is CSDRVKTEAFF.

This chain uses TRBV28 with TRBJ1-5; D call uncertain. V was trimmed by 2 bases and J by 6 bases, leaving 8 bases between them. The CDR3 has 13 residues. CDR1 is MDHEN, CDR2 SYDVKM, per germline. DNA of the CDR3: TGTGCCAGCAGTTTAGATAGAGTTCAGCCCCAGCATTTT. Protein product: CASSLDRVQPQHF.

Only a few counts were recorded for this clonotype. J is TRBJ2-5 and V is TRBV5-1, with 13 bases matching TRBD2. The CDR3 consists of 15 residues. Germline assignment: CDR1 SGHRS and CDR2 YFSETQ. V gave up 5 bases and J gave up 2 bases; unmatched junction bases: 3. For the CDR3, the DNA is TGCGCCAGCAGAGGACTAGCGGGAGTACAAGAGACCCAGTACTTC. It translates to CASRGLAGVQETQYF.

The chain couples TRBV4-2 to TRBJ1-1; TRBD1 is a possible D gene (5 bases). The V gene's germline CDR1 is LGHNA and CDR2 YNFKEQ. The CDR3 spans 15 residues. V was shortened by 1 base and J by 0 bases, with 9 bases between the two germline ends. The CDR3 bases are TGTGCCAGCAGCCAAGTTGGGGCGGTGAACACTGAAGCTTTCTTT. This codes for CASSQVGAVNTEAFF.

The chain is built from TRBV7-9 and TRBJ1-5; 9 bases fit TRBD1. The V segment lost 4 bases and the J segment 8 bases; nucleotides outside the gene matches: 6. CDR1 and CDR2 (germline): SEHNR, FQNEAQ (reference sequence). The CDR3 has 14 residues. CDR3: CASSSQGAFEPQHF. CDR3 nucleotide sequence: TGTGCCAGCAGCTCACAGGGGGCATTTGAGCCCCAGCATTTT.

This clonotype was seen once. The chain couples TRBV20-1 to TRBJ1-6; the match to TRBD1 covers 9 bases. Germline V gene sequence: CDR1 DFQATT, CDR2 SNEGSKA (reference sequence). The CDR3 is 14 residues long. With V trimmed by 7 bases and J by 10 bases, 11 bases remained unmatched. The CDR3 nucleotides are TGCAGTGTGAAGTTGGGACAGGGTTTATCACCCCTCCACTTT. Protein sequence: CSVKLGQGLSPLHF.

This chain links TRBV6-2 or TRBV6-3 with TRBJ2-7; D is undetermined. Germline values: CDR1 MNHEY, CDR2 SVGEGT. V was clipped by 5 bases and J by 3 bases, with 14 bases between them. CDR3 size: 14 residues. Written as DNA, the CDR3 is TGTGCCAGCAGTACGCGGTGGGGTCTCTACGAGCAGTACTTC. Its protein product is CASSTRWGLYEQYF.

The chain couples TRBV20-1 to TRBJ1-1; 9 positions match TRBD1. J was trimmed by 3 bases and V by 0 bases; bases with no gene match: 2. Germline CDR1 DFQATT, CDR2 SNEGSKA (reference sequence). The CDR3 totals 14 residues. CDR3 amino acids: CSARDGTGYTEAFF. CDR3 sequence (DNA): TGCAGTGCTAGAGACGGGACAGGGTACACTGAAGCTTTCTTT.

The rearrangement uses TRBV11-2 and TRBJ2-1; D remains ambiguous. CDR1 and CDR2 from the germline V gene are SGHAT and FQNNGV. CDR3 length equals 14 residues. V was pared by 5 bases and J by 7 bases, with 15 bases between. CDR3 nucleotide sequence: TGTGCCAGCAGCCCCGGTGGGTTAGAAAATGAGCAGTTCTTC. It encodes CASSPGGLENEQFF.

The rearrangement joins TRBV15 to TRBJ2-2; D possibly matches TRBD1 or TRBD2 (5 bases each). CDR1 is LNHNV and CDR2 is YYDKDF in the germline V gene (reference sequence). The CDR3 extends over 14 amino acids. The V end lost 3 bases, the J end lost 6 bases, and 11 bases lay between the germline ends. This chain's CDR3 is CATSSPRGAGELFF. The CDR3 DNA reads TGTGCCACCAGCAGTCCCCGAGGGGCCGGGGAGCTGTTTTTT.

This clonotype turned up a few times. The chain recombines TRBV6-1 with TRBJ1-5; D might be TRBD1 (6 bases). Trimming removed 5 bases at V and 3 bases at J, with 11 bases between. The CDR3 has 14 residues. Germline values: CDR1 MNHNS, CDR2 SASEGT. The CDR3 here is CASSLHRDNQPQHF. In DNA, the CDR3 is TGTGCCAGCAGTCTACACAGGGACAATCAGCCCCAGCATTTT.

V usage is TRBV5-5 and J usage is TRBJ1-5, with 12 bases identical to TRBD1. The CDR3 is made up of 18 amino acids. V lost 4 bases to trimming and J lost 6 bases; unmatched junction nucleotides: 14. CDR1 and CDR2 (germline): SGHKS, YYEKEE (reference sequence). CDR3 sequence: CASSLRDRGHRIRQPQHF. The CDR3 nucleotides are TGTGCCAGCAGCCTAAGGGACAGGGGGCATCGGATCCGTCAGCCCCAGCATTTT.